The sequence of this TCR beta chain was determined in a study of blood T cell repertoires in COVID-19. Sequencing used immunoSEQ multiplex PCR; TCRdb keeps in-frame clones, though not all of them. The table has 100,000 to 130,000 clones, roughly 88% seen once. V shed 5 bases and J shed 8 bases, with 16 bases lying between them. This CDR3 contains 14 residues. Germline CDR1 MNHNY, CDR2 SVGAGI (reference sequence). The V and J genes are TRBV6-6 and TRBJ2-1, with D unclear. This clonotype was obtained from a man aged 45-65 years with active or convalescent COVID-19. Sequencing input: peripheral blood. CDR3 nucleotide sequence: TGTGCCAGCAGTCGACGGTTCGGCAGCGATGAGCAGTTCTTC. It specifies CASSRRFGSDEQFF.